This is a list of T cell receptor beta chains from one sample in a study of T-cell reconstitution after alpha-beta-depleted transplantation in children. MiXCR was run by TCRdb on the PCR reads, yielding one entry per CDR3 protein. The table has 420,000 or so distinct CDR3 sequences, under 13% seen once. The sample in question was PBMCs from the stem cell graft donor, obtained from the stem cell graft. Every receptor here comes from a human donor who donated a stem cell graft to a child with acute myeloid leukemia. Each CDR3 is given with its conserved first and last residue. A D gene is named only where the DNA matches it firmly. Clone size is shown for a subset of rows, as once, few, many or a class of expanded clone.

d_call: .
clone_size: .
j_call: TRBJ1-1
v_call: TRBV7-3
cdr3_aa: CASSPSGANTEAFF
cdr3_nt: TGTGCCAGCAGCCCCTCCGGGGCTAACACTGAAGCTTTCTTT

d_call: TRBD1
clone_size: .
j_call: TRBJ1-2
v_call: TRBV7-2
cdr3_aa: CASSLGARGLGYTF
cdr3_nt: TGTGCCAGCAGCTTAGGGGCTAGGGGGCTTGGCTACACCTTC

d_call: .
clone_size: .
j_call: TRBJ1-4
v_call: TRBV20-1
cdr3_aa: CSASGTEEKLFF
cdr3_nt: TGCAGTGCTTCCGGGACGGAGGAAAAACTGTTTTTT

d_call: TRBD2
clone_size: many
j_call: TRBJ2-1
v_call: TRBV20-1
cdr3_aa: CSAEMCGRHNEQFF
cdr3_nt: TGCAGTGCTGAGATGTGCGGGAGGCACAATGAGCAGTTCTTC

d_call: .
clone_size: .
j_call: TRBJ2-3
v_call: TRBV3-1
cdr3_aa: CASSQGNHLTDTQYF
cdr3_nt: TGTGCCAGCAGCCAAGGAAATCACCTCACAGATACGCAGTATTTT

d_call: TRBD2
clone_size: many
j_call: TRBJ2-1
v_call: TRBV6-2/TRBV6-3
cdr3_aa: CASSRLAGGYNEQFF
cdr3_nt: TGTGCCAGCAGTCGACTAGCGGGAGGCTACAATGAGCAGTTCTTC

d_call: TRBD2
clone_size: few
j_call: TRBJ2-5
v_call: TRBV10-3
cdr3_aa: CAISKRGLAEETQYF
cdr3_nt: TGTGCCATCAGCAAAAGAGGACTAGCGGAAGAGACCCAGTACTTC

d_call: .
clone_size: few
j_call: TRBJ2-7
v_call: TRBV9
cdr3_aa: CASSVGTASSYEQYF
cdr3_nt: TGTGCCAGCAGCGTAGGGACAGCGAGCTCCTACGAGCAGTACTTC

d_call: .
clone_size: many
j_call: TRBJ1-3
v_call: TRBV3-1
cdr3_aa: CASLATGGNTIYF
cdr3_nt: TGTGCCAGCCTAGCCACAGGCGGAAACACCATATATTTT

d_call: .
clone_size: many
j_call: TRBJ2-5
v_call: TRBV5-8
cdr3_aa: CASSPGAATQETQYF
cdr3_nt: TGTGCCAGCAGTCCAGGGGCGGCCACCCAAGAGACCCAGTACTTC

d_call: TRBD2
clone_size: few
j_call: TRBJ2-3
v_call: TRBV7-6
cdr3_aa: CASRRDYGTQYF
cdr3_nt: TGTGCCAGCAGACGGGACTATGGGACGCAGTATTTT

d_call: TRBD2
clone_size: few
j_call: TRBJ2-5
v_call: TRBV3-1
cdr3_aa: CASSGVSGRAGQETQYF
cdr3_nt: TGTGCCAGCAGCGGTGTTAGCGGGAGGGCGGGCCAAGAGACCCAGTACTTC

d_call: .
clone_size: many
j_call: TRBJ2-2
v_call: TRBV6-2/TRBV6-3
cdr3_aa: CASSSGLTTGELFF
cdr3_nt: TGTGCCAGCAGCTCTGGCCTCACGACCGGGGAGCTGTTTTTT

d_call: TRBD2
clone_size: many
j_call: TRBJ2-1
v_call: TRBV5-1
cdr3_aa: CASSQGTSLGSLYYNEQFF
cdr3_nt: TGCGCCAGCAGCCAAGGGACTAGCCTCGGGTCCCTCTACTACAATGAGCAGTTCTTC

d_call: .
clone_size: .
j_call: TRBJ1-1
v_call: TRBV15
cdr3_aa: CATWKENTEAFF
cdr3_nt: TGTGCCACCTGGAAGGAGAACACTGAAGCTTTCTTT

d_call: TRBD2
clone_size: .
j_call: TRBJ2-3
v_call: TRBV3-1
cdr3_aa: CASSRLAGASYTDTQYF
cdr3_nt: TGTGCCAGCAGCCGTCTAGCGGGAGCGTCATACACAGATACGCAGTATTTT

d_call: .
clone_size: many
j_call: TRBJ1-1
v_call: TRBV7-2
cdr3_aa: CASSPLNEAFF
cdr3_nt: TGTGCCAGCAGCCCACTTAATGAAGCTTTCTTT

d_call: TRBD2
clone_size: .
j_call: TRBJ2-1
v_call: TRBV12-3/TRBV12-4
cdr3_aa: CASSLGYLAGGPTNEQFF
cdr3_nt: TGTGCCAGCAGTTTAGGGTATCTAGCGGGAGGGCCGACGAATGAGCAGTTCTTC

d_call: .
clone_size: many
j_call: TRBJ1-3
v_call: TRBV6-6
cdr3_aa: CASSLEGNTIYF
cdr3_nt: TGTGCCAGCAGTTTAGAAGGAAACACCATATATTTT

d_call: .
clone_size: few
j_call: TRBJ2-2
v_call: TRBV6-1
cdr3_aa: CASSEAMSGEGELFF
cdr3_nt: TGTGCCAGCAGTGAAGCGATGTCAGGGGAAGGGGAGCTGTTTTTT

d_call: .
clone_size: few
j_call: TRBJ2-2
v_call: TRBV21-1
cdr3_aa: CASSKCSIVQGASGGELFF
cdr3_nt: TGTGCCAGCAGCAAATGCAGTATCGTACAGGGGGCAAGTGGCGGGGAGCTGTTTTTT

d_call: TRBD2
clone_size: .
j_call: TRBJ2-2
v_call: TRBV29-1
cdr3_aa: CSVRTSGNTGELFF
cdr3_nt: TGCAGCGTTCGGACTAGCGGTAACACCGGGGAGCTGTTTTTT

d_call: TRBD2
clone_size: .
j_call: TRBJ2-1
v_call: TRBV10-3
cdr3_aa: CAISRTSGEESYNEQFF
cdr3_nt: TGTGCCATCAGTAGGACTAGCGGGGAGGAGTCCTACAATGAGCAGTTCTTC

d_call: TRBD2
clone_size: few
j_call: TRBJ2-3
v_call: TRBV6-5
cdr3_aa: CASSYSQGLAPSDTQYF
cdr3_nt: TGTGCCAGCAGTTACTCTCAGGGACTAGCCCCCTCAGATACGCAGTATTTT

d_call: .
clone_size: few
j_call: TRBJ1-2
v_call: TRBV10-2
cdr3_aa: CASSLGDTRHYGYTF
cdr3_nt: TGCGCCAGCAGCCTAGGGGACACCCGACACTATGGCTACACCTTC

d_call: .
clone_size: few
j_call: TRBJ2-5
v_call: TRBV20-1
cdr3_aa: CSARFRDGRGETQYF
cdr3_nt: TGCAGTGCTAGATTCCGGGACGGTCGAGGAGAGACCCAGTACTTC

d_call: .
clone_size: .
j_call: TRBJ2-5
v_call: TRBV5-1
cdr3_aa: CASTRQDQETQYF
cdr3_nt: TGCGCCAGCACCCGACAGGATCAAGAGACCCAGTACTTC

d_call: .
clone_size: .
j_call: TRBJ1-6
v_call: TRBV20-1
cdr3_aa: CSASGGSSYNSPLHF
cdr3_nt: TGCAGTGCTAGCGGTGGTAGCTCCTATAATTCACCCCTCCACTTT

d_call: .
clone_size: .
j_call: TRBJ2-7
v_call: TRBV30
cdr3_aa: CAWTGRNPYEQYF
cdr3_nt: TGTGCCTGGACGGGGCGGAATCCCTACGAGCAGTACTTC

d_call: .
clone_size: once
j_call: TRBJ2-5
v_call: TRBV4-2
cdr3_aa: CASSPGTFRTQYF
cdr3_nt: TGTGCCAGCAGCCCCGGGACCTTCAGGACCCAGTACTTC

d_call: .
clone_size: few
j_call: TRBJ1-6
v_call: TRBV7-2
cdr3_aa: CASSLAVRSVLGHSPLHF
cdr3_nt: TGTGCCAGCAGCTTAGCGGTCAGGAGTGTCCTTGGGCACTCACCCCTCCACTTT

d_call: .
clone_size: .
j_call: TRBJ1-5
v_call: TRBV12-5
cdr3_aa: CASGLVGRHSNQPQHF
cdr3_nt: TGTGCTAGTGGTTTGGTAGGTAGGCATAGCAATCAGCCCCAGCATTTT

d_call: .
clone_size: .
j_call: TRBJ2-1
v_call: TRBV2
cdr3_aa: CASSARLTDNEQFF
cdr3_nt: TGTGCCAGCAGTGCCCGGCTTACCGACAATGAGCAGTTCTTC

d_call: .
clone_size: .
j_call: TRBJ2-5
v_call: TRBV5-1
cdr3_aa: CASSLLNGYQETQYF
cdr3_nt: TGCGCCAGCAGCTTGTTGAACGGATACCAAGAGACCCAGTACTTC

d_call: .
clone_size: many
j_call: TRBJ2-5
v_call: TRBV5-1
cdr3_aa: CASSSDNQETQYF
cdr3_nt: TGCGCCAGCAGCTCGGACAACCAAGAGACCCAGTACTTC

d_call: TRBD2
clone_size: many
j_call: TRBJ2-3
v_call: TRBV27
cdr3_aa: CASRVPGLAGSTDTQYF
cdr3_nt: TGTGCCAGCAGGGTGCCGGGACTAGCGGGTAGCACAGATACGCAGTATTTT

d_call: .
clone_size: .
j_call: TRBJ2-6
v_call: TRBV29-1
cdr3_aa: CSVEGVAGDNVLTF
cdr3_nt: TGCAGCGTTGAAGGAGTGGCTGGGGACAACGTCCTGACTTTC

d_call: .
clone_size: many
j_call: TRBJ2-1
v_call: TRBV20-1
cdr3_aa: CSARLPRGSYNEQFF
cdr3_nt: TGCAGTGCTAGACTTCCCCGGGGTTCGTACAATGAGCAGTTCTTC

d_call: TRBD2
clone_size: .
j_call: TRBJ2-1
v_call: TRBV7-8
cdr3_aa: CASSLARLADPYNEQFF
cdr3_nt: TGTGCCAGCAGCTTAGCGCGACTAGCGGACCCTTACAATGAGCAGTTCTTC

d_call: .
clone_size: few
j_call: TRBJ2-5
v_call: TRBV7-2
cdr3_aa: CASSRGRILQETQYF
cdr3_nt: TGTGCCAGCAGCCGGGGTAGGATCCTTCAAGAGACCCAGTACTTC

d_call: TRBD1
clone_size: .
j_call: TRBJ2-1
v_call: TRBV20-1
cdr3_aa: CSAKTGGGVNEQFF
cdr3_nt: TGCAGTGCTAAGACAGGGGGAGGGGTGAATGAGCAGTTCTTC

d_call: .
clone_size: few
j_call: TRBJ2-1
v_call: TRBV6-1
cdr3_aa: CASMRNWVYNEQFF
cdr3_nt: TGTGCCAGCATGAGAAATTGGGTCTACAATGAGCAGTTCTTC

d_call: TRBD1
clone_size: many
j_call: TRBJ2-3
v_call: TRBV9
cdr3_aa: CASRRTGGDDTQYF
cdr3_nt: TGTGCCAGCAGAAGGACAGGGGGCGATGATACGCAGTATTTT

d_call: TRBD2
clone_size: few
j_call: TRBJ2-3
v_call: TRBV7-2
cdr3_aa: CASSFAPGTSVTDTQYF
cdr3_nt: TGTGCCAGCAGCTTCGCCCCCGGGACTAGCGTAACAGATACGCAGTATTTT

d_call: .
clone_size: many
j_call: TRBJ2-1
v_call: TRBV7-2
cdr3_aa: CASRIAVYNEQFF
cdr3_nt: TGTGCCAGCAGAATAGCGGTTTACAATGAGCAGTTCTTC

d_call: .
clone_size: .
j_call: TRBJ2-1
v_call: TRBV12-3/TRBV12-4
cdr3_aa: CASRGVNEQFF
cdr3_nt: TGTGCCAGCAGGGGGGTCAATGAGCAGTTCTTC

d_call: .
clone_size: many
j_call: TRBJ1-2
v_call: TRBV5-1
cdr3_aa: CASSLDPSGAQVEGYTF
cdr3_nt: TGCGCCAGCAGCTTGGATCCTTCGGGGGCTCAGGTGGAAGGCTACACCTTC

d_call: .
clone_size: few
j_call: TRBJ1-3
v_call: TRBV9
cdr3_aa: CASSVDPGFSGNTIYF
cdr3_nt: TGTGCCAGCAGCGTAGACCCGGGCTTCTCTGGAAACACCATATATTTT

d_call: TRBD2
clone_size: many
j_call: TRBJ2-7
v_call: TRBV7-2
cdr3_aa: CASSLVVSGSKGEQYF
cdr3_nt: TGTGCCAGCAGCTTAGTAGTTAGCGGGAGTAAGGGCGAGCAGTACTTC

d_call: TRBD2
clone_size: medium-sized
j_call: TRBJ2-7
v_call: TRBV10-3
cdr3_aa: CAIKVAGVDEQYF
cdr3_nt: TGTGCCATCAAGGTAGCGGGAGTTGACGAGCAGTACTTC

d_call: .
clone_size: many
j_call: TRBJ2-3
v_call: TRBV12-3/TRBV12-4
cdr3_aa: CASSLGLSTQYF
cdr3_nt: TGTGCCAGCAGTTTGGGACTGAGTACGCAGTATTTT

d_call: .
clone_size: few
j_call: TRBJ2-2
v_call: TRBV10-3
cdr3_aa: CAISTGYTGELFF
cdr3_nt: TGTGCCATCAGTACAGGGTACACCGGGGAGCTGTTTTTT

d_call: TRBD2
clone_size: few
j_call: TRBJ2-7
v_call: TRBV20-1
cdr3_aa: CSAHSGAGRISYEQYF
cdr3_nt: TGCAGTGCCCACAGCGGGGCAGGAAGAATCTCCTACGAGCAGTACTTC

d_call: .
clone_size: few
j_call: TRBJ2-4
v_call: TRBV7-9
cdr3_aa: CASSLSADDKNIQYF
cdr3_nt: TGTGCCAGCAGCTTAAGCGCGGACGACAAAAACATTCAGTACTTC

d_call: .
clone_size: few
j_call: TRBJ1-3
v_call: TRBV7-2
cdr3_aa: CASSLRTEGWGNTIYF
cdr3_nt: TGTGCCAGCAGCTTAAGGACGGAAGGTTGGGGAAACACCATATATTTT

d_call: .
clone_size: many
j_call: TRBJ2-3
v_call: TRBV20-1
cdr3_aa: CSARKYSDPNADTQYF
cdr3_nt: TGCAGTGCTAGAAAATACTCGGACCCAAATGCAGATACGCAGTATTTT

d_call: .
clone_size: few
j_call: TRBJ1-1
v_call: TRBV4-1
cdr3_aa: CASSQDGKGWATEAFF
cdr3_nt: TGCGCCAGCAGCCAAGATGGGAAAGGATGGGCCACTGAAGCTTTCTTT

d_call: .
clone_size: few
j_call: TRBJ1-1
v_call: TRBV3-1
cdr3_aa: CASSHSGRRDDGAFF
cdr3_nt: TGTGCCAGCAGCCACTCGGGACGGAGGGATGATGGAGCTTTCTTT

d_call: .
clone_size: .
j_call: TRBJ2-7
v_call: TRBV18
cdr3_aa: CASSPQVGLPYEQYF
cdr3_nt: TGTGCCAGCTCACCACAGGTCGGCCTGCCCTACGAGCAGTACTTC